Sequencing of this T cell receptor beta chain was carried out in a study of blood T cell repertoires in COVID-19. Germline CDR1 and CDR2: SGHTA and FQGNSA. The CDR3 runs 17 residues. The ends were cut back, 1 base at V and 0 bases at J, with 14 bases in the middle. How the authors handled the data: Quantification of nucleated cells was approximated via reference gene primer amplification. The repertoire was sequenced with immunoSEQ multiplex PCR; TCRdb's copy has only in-frame clones and lacks some. The V and J calls and clone size come from that table; D and trimming were worked out from the DNA. The data hold about 85,000 clones, with 90% observed a single time.

This sequence was found in a woman of 80 years or more with active or convalescent COVID-19. Sequencing was carried out using peripheral blood. The chain is built from TRBV7-2 and TRBJ2-3; tentatively, D is TRBD1 (6 bases). CDR3 sequence reads: CASSLVSRGISTDTQYF. The CDR3 DNA follows: TGTGCCAGCAGCTTAGTCTCCAGGGGCATTAGCACAGATACGCAGTATTTT.